The clone carrying this T cell receptor (beta chain) was detected many times. Through Arm-PCR of CDR3 regions and iRepertoire HTBI primers, TCR beta libraries were built. TCRdb re-called the multiplex PCR reads with MiXCR, one entry per CDR3 protein. The top ten clones hold 8% to 10% of a sample with approximately 540,000 distinct CDR3 sequences, approximately 12% of them seen once. These data come from a study of regulatory T cells in long-lasting Graves disease. The ends were cut back, 0 bases at V and 6 bases at J, with 8 bases in the middle. Germline V gene lookup returns CDR1 KGHSH and CDR2 LQKENI. The CDR3 length is 14 residues. Time point given: newly diagnosed GD, antithyroid drugs for less than 3 months. The TCR library was made from RNA that had been extracted from PBMCs in TRIzol. The guidelines of the American Thyroid Association were the basis for diagnosing Graves' disease. The data also belong to a second study, concerning T cells in Graves' hyperthyroidism and ophthalmopathy. This second study says: Based on clinical symptoms, serum thyroxine and TRAb, thyroid ultrasound and orbital computed tomography, diagnoses were reached. The HTBI primer set was used in a first-round RT-PCR of the TCR CDR3.

Sequencing used peripheral blood mononuclear cells (PBMCs), obtained at new diagnosis, from a patient treated with antithyroid drugs. The chain recombines TRBV18 with TRBJ2-2; D unresolved. The TCR comes from a woman between 25 and 40 years old with Graves disease. CDR3 in amino acids: CASSPPSVPGELFF. Here the CDR3 DNA reads TGTGCCAGCTCACCACCATCAGTCCCCGGGGAGCTGTTTTTT.